The 20 T cell receptor beta chains given below trace back to one sample, sequenced in a study of T cell responses to AZD1222 COVID-19 vaccine. The data were produced by immunoSEQ multiplex PCR, yet TCRdb's version contains in-frame clones alone and is incomplete. The table lists some 200,000 clones, about 94% of them singletons. Sequences were derived from peripheral blood, sampled 28 days after the second dose of the MenACWY control vaccine. The receptors stem from an adult who received the MenACWY meningococcal vaccine as a control.

The J gene is TRBJ1-2, the V gene TRBV29-1; 9 bases align to TRBD1. Germline CDR1 reads SQVTM; CDR2 reads ANQGSEA. The CDR3 loop spans 12 amino acids. Trimming cost V 7 bases and J 4 bases; bases outside gene matches: 4. CDR3 in DNA: TGCAGCGCCGGACAGGGGACCTATGGCTACACCTTC. It is translated as CSAGQGTYGYTF.

This chain uses TRBV5-4 with TRBJ2-1; perhaps TRBD2 as D (6 bases). CDR1 SGHNT and CDR2 YYREEE come from the germline V gene (reference sequence). Trimming shortened V by 2 bases and J by 7 bases, and 13 bases separated the two germline ends. CDR3 length: 14 amino acids. In DNA, the CDR3 is TGTGCCAGCAGCTTAGGAGGGGAAAAAAATGAGCAGTTCTTC. Protein: CASSLGGEKNEQFF.

This chain uses TRBV29-1 with TRBJ1-1; D is perhaps TRBD1 (6 bases). Trimming stripped 5 bases from V and 0 bases from J, with 13 bases between. The CDR3 spans 14 residues. CDR1 and CDR2 (germline): SQVTM, ANQGSEA. The CDR3 loop is CSVRTVYMNTEAFF. CDR3 sequence (DNA): TGCAGCGTTCGGACAGTTTATATGAACACTGAAGCTTTCTTT. Complete variable domain (other parts from reference TRBV29-1 and TRBJ1-1): SAVISQKPSRDICQRGTSLTIQCQVDSQVTMMFWYRQQPGQSLTLIATANQGSEATYESGFVIDKFPISRPNLTFSTLTVSNMSPEDSSIYLCSVRTVYMNTEAFFGQGTRLTVV.

This clone was seen a handful of times. The chain carries TRBV14 and TRBJ2-1; D gene uncertain. V shed 1 base and J shed 1 base, with 8 bases lying between them. The germline V gene has CDR1 SGHDN and CDR2 FVKESK. CDR3 length: 15 amino acids. CDR3 residues: CASSQVSGSYNEQFF. As DNA, the CDR3 is TGTGCCAGCAGCCAAGTTTCGGGTTCCTACAATGAGCAGTTCTTC.

The DNA for the CDR3 is TGTGCCAGCAGCCCGAGACTAGCGGGAGCCACAGATACGCAGTATTTT. This translates into CASSPRLAGATDTQYF. The rearrangement joins TRBV5-8 to TRBJ2-3, with 12 nucleotides matching TRBD2. This CDR3 comprises 16 residues. Per the germline V gene, CDR1 is SGHTS and CDR2 is YDEGEE. V was pared by 4 bases and J by 2 bases, with 5 bases of the junction left unmatched.

This rearrangement joins TRBV23-1 to TRBJ1-1; 7 nucleotides match TRBD1. TRBV23-1 is marked as an open reading frame, function uncertain. Losses at the gene ends were 4 bases for V and 1 base for J; bases not matched to a gene: 9. This CDR3 spans 16 amino acids. The CDR3 sequence is CASSPIWDRENTEAFF. In DNA, the CDR3 is TGCGCCAGCAGTCCCATTTGGGACAGAGAGAACACTGAAGCTTTCTTT.

The chain combines TRBV28 with TRBJ1-5; TRBD1 matches 7 bases. The CDR3 totals 14 residues. CDR1 MDHEN and CDR2 SYDVKM come from the germline V gene. Unmatched junction bases numbered 8, after V lost 5 bases and J lost 7 bases. CDR3 loop: CASSLRQGGQPQHF. CDR3 DNA: TGTGCCAGCAGTCTACGACAGGGCGGACAGCCCCAGCATTTT.

The V call is TRBV19, the J call TRBJ1-1, with 7 bases lining up with TRBD1. Germline loops: CDR1 LNHDA, CDR2 SQIVND (reference sequence). The CDR3 is made up of 12 amino acids. The V segment lost 10 bases and the J segment 5 bases; nucleotides outside the gene matches: 7. For the CDR3, the DNA is TGTGCCACCAGGGACAGAGTAACTGAAGCTTTCTTT. It yields the protein CATRDRVTEAFF.

This clone was seen once. This rearrangement joins TRBV7-8 to TRBJ2-7, with a tentative D call TRBD2 (5 bases). The V end was cut by 7 bases, the J end by 3 bases, with 16 bases between. The CDR3 runs to 14 residues. Germline-derived CDR1 and CDR2 are SGHVS and FQNEAQ. CDR3 sequence reads: CASNTGVGGYEQYF. In nucleotides, the CDR3 is TGTGCCAGCAATACCGGGGTTGGCGGCTACGAGCAGTACTTC.

The CDR3 spells CASSSGTTSSEVTEQYF. The CDR3 nucleotides read TGCGCCAGCAGCAGCGGGACCACTAGTAGCGAAGTAACCGAGCAGTACTTC. The chain couples TRBV5-1 to TRBJ2-7, with 7 bases identical to TRBD2. Losses at the gene ends were 4 bases for V and 6 bases for J; bases not matched to a gene: 19. The CDR3 has 17 residues. In germline, CDR1 is SGHRS, CDR2 YFSETQ.

The chain couples TRBV7-3 to TRBJ1-1; D perhaps matches TRBD1 (6 bases). With 4 bases removed from V and 8 bases from J, the gap between germline ends came to 11 bases. The length of the CDR3 is 12 residues. In germline, CDR1 is SGHTA, CDR2 FQGTGA. The CDR3 DNA sequence: TGTGCCAGCAGCTCGTATGACAGGGAAGCTTTCTTT. This gives the protein CASSSYDREAFF.

The rearrangement joins TRBV30 to TRBJ2-7; TRBD1 or TRBD2 may be the D gene (5 bases each). The germline gives CDR1 GTSNPN, CDR2 SVGIG (reference sequence). Trimming took 0 bases from V and 2 from J, leaving 8 bases between them. This CDR3 is built from 13 residues. Here the CDR3 DNA reads TGTGCCTGGAGTGTGGTGGGACCCTACGAGCAGTACTTC. This encodes CAWSVVGPYEQYF.

J is TRBJ2-3 and V is TRBV4-3; D ambiguous. Germline CDR1 and CDR2: LGHNA and YSLEER. CDR3 size: 11 residues. With 1 base removed from V and 4 bases from J, the gap between germline ends came to 0 bases. CDR3 protein: CASSQADTQYF. CDR3 DNA: TGCGCCAGCAGCCAAGCAGATACGCAGTATTTT.

V usage is TRBV25-1 and J usage is TRBJ2-3; 8 positions match TRBD2. With V trimmed by 3 bases and J by 2 bases, 13 bases remained unmatched. The CDR3 has 18 residues. The germline gives CDR1 MGHDK, CDR2 SYGVNS. The CDR3 is CASSDKRETVWSTDTQYF. CDR3 DNA sequence: TGTGCCAGCAGTGATAAGCGGGAGACAGTTTGGTCCACAGATACGCAGTATTTT.

V usage is TRBV27 and J usage is TRBJ2-5; TRBD1 aligns across 11 bases. V lost 6 bases, J lost 7 bases, and 10 bases stayed unmatched. The length of the CDR3 is 15 residues. Germline V CDR1 and CDR2: MNHEY, SMNVEV (reference sequence). This CDR3 reads CASSPGQGASRTQYF. As DNA, the CDR3 is TGTGCCAGCAGCCCCGGACAGGGGGCTTCCAGGACCCAGTACTTC.

V usage is TRBV27 and J usage is TRBJ2-7; TRBD1 aligns across 10 bases. Losses at the gene ends were 5 bases for V and 4 bases for J; bases not matched to a gene: 8. Germline CDR1 reads MNHEY; CDR2 reads SMNVEV (reference sequence). The CDR3 contains 15 residues. The CDR3 here is CASSPPGQGRYEQYF. CDR3 DNA sequence: TGTGCCAGCAGTCCCCCGGGACAGGGGCGGTACGAGCAGTACTTC.

V is TRBV29-1 and J is TRBJ2-1, with 10 bases lining up with TRBD2. The CDR3 has 14 residues. Germline trimming cut 8 bases from V and 2 bases from J; bases unmatched to any gene: 6. Per germline, CDR1 SQVTM and CDR2 ANQGSEA. The CDR3 DNA follows: TGCAGCATAAAGACTAGCGGGCCCTACAATGAGCAGTTCTTC. Protein sequence: CSIKTSGPYNEQFF.

V gene TRBV10-2 combines with J gene TRBJ2-7, with TRBD1 identical over 7 bases. The V segment lost 4 bases and the J segment 1 base; nucleotides outside the gene matches: 13. Per germline, CDR1 WSHSY and CDR2 SAAADI. The CDR3 extends over 17 amino acids. The CDR3 coding sequence is TGCGCCAGCAGTGTTCATAACTATGGGACAGATTCCTACGAGCAGTACTTC. It translates to CASSVHNYGTDSYEQYF.

The chain employs TRBV13 and TRBJ2-5; tentative D call: TRBD2 (7 bases). Per the germline V gene, CDR1 is PRHDT and CDR2 is FYEKMQ (reference sequence). The V end was cut by 3 bases, the J end by 5 bases, with 16 bases between. This CDR3 has 15 residues. DNA for the CDR3: TGTGCCAGCAGCTTGCGAGGGGGGGCTGAGGAGACCCAGTACTTC. It yields the protein CASSLRGGAEETQYF.

The genes are TRBV28 and TRBJ2-1, with 11 bases that match TRBD2. The CDR3 length is 16 residues. J lost 6 bases, V lost 6 bases, and 10 bases had no gene match. In germline, CDR1 is MDHEN, CDR2 SYDVKM. The CDR3 spells CASSRTGTSGTNEQFF. CDR3 DNA: TGTGCCAGCAGCCGGACTGGGACTAGCGGAACCAATGAGCAGTTCTTC.